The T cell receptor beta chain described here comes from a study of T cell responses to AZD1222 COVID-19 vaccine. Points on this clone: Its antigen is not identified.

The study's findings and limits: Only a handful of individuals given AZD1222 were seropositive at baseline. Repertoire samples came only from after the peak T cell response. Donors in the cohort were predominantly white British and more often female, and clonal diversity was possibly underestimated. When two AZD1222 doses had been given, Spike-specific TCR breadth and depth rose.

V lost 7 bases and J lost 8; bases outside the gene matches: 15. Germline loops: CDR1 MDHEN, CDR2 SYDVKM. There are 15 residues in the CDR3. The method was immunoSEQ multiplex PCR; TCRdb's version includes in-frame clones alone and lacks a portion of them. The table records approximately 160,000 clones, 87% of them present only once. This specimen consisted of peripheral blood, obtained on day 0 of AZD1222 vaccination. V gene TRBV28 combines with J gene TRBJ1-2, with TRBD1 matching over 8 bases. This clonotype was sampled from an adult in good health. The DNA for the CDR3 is TGTGCCAGCAAGTTGGTCCCCCAGGGGGCCAGGGGCTACACCTTC. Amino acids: CASKLVPQGARGYTF.